Below, 21 T cell receptor beta chains from the same sample are listed, as sequenced in a study of cytomegalovirus exposure and HLA in healthy donors (dated by TCRdb to the late 2010s). Library generation was performed with the immunoSEQ multiplex PCR assay. For the multiplex PCR, a mixture combining 60 forward primers for TCR Vbeta segments and 13 reverse primers for TCR Jbeta segments was used. TCRdb holds this immuneACCESS table with in-frame rearrangements only. Some clones are missing; in checked studies, unresolved V genes explain under half, and the rest has no known cause. This sample lists around 140,000 clones; 80% were detected once. The ten largest clones capture roughly 4.8% of the sample. The sample taken for sequencing was PBMCs. The receptors here all came from a middle-aged man in good health and CMV-seronegative.

J is TRBJ2-7 and V is TRBV7-2; 13 nucleotides align to TRBD2. Germline CDR1 and CDR2: SGHTA and FQGNSA. This CDR3 has 16 amino acids. With 3 bases clipped from V and 5 bases from J, the junction kept 7 bases outside the gene matches. CDR3 in amino acids: CASSFPTSGGVHEQYF. CDR3 in DNA: TGTGCCAGCAGCTTCCCAACTAGCGGGGGGGTACACGAGCAGTACTTC. Full variable domain (rest looked up from reference TRBV7-2 and TRBJ2-7): GAGVSQSPSNKVTEKGKDVELRCDPISGHTALYWYRQSLGQGLEFLIYFQGNSAPDKSGLPSDRFSAERTGGSVSTLTIQRTQQEDSAVYLCASSFPTSGGVHEQYFGPGTRLTVT.

This chain joins TRBV2 and TRBJ2-3, with D unclear. Germline V CDR1 and CDR2: SNHLY, FYNNEI. Deletions cut 7 bases from V and 0 bases from J, with 14 bases between. There are 15 residues in the CDR3. In nucleotides, the CDR3 is TGTGCCAGCATTCGGGTAAATCCTAGCACAGATACGCAGTATTTT. This codes for CASIRVNPSTDTQYF.

The V call is TRBV4-1, the J call TRBJ2-1, with 8 bases aligning to TRBD2. The CDR3 runs 16 residues. J was trimmed by 1 base and V by 0 bases; bases with no gene match: 2. The germline CDR1 and CDR2 sequences are MGHRA and YSYEKL. The CDR3 loop is CASSQESGGSYNEQFF. The DNA for the CDR3 is TGCGCCAGCAGCCAAGAAAGCGGGGGATCCTACAATGAGCAGTTCTTC.

J is TRBJ1-1 and V is TRBV10-1; 9 bases map to TRBD1. Germline CDR1 is WNHNN and CDR2 is SYGVQD (reference sequence). Unmatched junction bases numbered 7, after V lost 3 bases and J lost 5 bases. This CDR3 contains 15 residues. CDR3 amino acids: CASSEQGAIGTEAFF. The CDR3 nucleotides are TGCGCCAGCAGTGAACAGGGGGCAATAGGAACTGAAGCTTTCTTT.

Notes on this clone: The sample carries other DNA sequences with the same CDR3. The V and J genes are TRBV29-1 and TRBJ2-7; no clear D. V was clipped by 6 bases and J by 2 bases, with 14 bases between them. The V gene's germline CDR1 is SQVTM and CDR2 ANQGSEA. This CDR3 region has 13 residues. The CDR3 nucleotides are TGCAGCGTCGGCCCCGGGTTGACCTACGAGCAGTACTTC. It yields the protein CSVGPGLTYEQYF.

The chain links TRBV7-2 to TRBJ2-5; TRBD2 agrees at 8 bases. This CDR3 comprises 18 residues. Per germline, CDR1 SGHTA and CDR2 FQGNSA. The V and J ends lost 1 base and 0 bases, in that order; junction bases with no gene match: 10. CDR3 nucleotide sequence: TGTGCCAGCAGCTTAGGGCGGGGGGCCTTCTCGTACCAAGAGACCCAGTACTTC. Protein product: CASSLGRGAFSYQETQYF.

The rearrangement links TRBV2 to TRBJ1-2, with D perhaps matching TRBD1 (6 bases). Germline V lookup: CDR1 SNHLY, CDR2 FYNNEI. The CDR3 consists of 14 residues. Trimming removed 7 bases at V and 8 bases at J, with 20 bases between. Here the CDR3 reads CASTAWGGEEGYTF. DNA of the CDR3: TGTGCCAGCACAGCGTGGGGGGGCGAGGAAGGCTACACCTTC.

J is TRBJ2-1 and V is TRBV7-3; 13 nucleotides line up with TRBD2. The CDR3 extends over 16 amino acids. The germline V gene encodes CDR1 SGHTA and CDR2 FQGTGA. Trimming removed 5 bases from V and 4 bases from J; junction bases left unmatched: 5. CDR3 DNA sequence: TGTGCCAGCAGCGAACTAGCGGGGGGGCCTTACAATGAGCAGTTCTTC. Its translation is CASSELAGGPYNEQFF.

CDR3 region: CASSLRLETQYF. The CDR3 nucleotides are TGTGCCAGCAGCCTACGACTGGAGACCCAGTACTTC. The J gene is TRBJ2-5, the V gene TRBV5-6; D unresolved. The germline V gene encodes CDR1 SGHDT and CDR2 YYEEEE. The V end was cut by 4 bases, the J end by 5 bases, with 9 bases between. The CDR3 has 12 amino acids.

The chain links TRBV6-6 to TRBJ2-1; possibly TRBD2 for D (5 bases). Germline CDR1 is MNHNY and CDR2 is SVGAGI (reference sequence). V was pared by 9 bases and J by 3 bases, with 18 bases between. The CDR3 has 15 residues. For the CDR3, the DNA is TGTGCCAGTGCGAAGGGAGCGGACCGCTACAATGAGCAGTTCTTC. Translating it yields CASAKGADRYNEQFF.

V gene TRBV28 combines with J gene TRBJ1-2; D not resolved. The CDR3 sequence is 15 residues long. CDR1 is MDHEN, CDR2 SYDVKM, per germline. The V end lost 5 bases, the J end lost 4 bases, and 17 bases lay between the germline ends. The CDR3 DNA reads TGTGCCAGCAGTCCCCTGGAGGGTCGGGTCTATGGCTACACCTTC. It codes for CASSPLEGRVYGYTF.

This chain connects TRBV7-8 to TRBJ1-6, with 7 bases fitting TRBD1. The J segment lost 6 bases and the V segment lost 5 bases, leaving 7 bases of the junction unmatched. This CDR3 has 15 amino acids. The germline CDR1 and CDR2 sequences are SGHVS and FQNEAQ. The CDR3: CASSAGTVGNSPLHF. The CDR3 coding sequence is TGTGCCAGCAGCGCCGGGACAGTGGGTAATTCACCCCTCCACTTT.

This chain links TRBV23-1 with TRBJ2-7; 9 nucleotides line up with TRBD1. TRBV23-1 has ORF status, its function being uncertain. CDR3 length: 16 residues. The V segment lost 0 bases and the J segment 2 bases; nucleotides outside the gene matches: 5. The DNA for the CDR3 is TGCGCCAGCAGTCAATCCGACAGGGGGGAGGCCTACGAGCAGTACTTC. Translating gives CASSQSDRGEAYEQYF.

The rearrangement joins TRBV19 to TRBJ2-2; possibly TRBD2 for D (6 bases). V lost 2 bases to trimming and J lost 5 bases, with 9 bases between them. Germline V CDR1 and CDR2: LNHDA, SQIVND (reference sequence). This CDR3 contains 14 residues. CDR3 in amino acids: CASSITGLTGELFF. The CDR3 DNA sequence: TGTGCCAGTAGTATAACGGGACTTACCGGGGAGCTGTTTTTT.

In its sample, this clone was seen a few times. The gene calls are TRBV19 and TRBJ1-2; a weak D match, TRBD1 (5 bases). CDR1 and CDR2 from the germline V gene are LNHDA and SQIVND (reference sequence). V was trimmed by 5 bases and J by 5 bases, leaving 15 bases between them. CDR3 size: 14 residues. CDR3 sequence: CASSLAGPSYGYTF. CDR3 in DNA: TGTGCCAGTAGTTTGGCAGGGCCTTCTTATGGCTACACCTTC.

Only one count was recorded for this clone. V is TRBV7-9 and J is TRBJ2-3; 7 bases line up with TRBD2. J was trimmed by 3 bases and V by 5 bases; bases with no gene match: 11. This CDR3 is 16 amino acids long. Germline lookup yields CDR1 SEHNR and CDR2 FQNEAQ (reference sequence). CDR3 loop: CASSPLAGVMTDTQYF. In DNA, the CDR3 is TGTGCCAGCAGCCCATTAGCGGGTGTAATGACAGATACGCAGTATTTT.

This chain links TRBV5-5 with TRBJ1-4; 7 nucleotides agree with TRBD1. After removal of 2 bases from V and 7 bases from J, the junction contained 5 bases not matched to a gene. CDR1 SGHKS and CDR2 YYEKEE come from the germline V gene (reference sequence). This CDR3 has 14 residues. DNA of the CDR3: TGTGCCAGCAGCTTCGAGGGGGCTAGTGAAAAACTGTTTTTT. This codes for CASSFEGASEKLFF.

The chain employs TRBV9 and TRBJ1-6, with 7 bases matching TRBD1. CDR3 length: 15 amino acids. Trimming removed 0 bases from V and 8 bases from J; junction bases left unmatched: 5. Germline V gene sequence: CDR1 SGDLS, CDR2 YYNGEE. The CDR3 spells CASSVETGSDSPLHF. Written as DNA, the CDR3 is TGTGCCAGCAGCGTAGAGACAGGGAGTGATTCACCCCTCCACTTT.

This rearrangement joins TRBV9 to TRBJ2-3, with 8 bases fitting TRBD2. Germline-derived CDR1 and CDR2 are SGDLS and YYNGEE. The junction had 16 bases not matched to a gene; V was cut back by 2 bases and J by 5 bases. This CDR3 is 18 amino acids long. CDR3 sequence reads: CASSVTIAGSYALDTQYF. CDR3 DNA: TGTGCCAGCAGCGTGACAATAGCGGGGAGCTATGCGTTAGATACGCAGTATTTT.

The gene calls are TRBV19 and TRBJ1-3; D gene unclear. V was cut by 7 bases and J by 1 base, with 14 bases left in between. The CDR3 extends over 15 amino acids. The germline CDR1 and CDR2 sequences are LNHDA and SQIVND (reference sequence). The CDR3 DNA is TGTGCCAGTACGGAGGGAGGGCAATCTGGAAACACCATATATTTT. Amino acids: CASTEGGQSGNTIYF.

The J gene is TRBJ1-2, the V gene TRBV27; tentatively, D is TRBD1 (6 bases). V lost 8 bases and J 0 bases, leaving 16 bases between the germline ends. Per germline, CDR1 MNHEY and CDR2 SMNVEV (reference sequence). The CDR3 contains 15 residues. The CDR3 loop reads CASADSRGANYGYTF. The CDR3 coding sequence is TGTGCCAGCGCGGACAGTCGTGGAGCTAACTATGGCTACACCTTC.